This T cell receptor (beta chain) comes out of a study of T cells in Graves' hyperthyroidism and ophthalmopathy. This CDR3 is 14 amino acids long. CDR1 is SGHTA, CDR2 FQGNSA, per germline. The germline V and J ends were trimmed by 3 bases and 3 bases, with 11 bases remaining between them. RNA transcripts served as the template for amplifying TCR beta CDR3 regions. The HTBI primer set drove a first-round RT-PCR of the TCR CDR3. TCRdb analysed the multiplex PCR reads with MiXCR anew, one entry per CDR3 protein. This sample yields around 620,000 distinct CDR3 sequences, of which 15% to 20% are seen a single time; 3.5% to 4% belongs to the top ten. This clonotype was picked up a small number of times.

The V and J genes are TRBV7-2 and TRBJ2-5; TRBD1 is a possible D gene (6 bases). The sample was blood. The receptor's source is a young woman with Graves' hyperthyroidism. Here the CDR3 reads CASSFTGMKETQYF. CDR3 nucleotide sequence: TGTGCCAGCAGCTTTACAGGGATGAAAGAGACCCAGTACTTC. The full variable domain, rest sourced from reference TRBV7-2 and TRBJ2-5, is GAGVSQSPSNKVTEKGKDVELRCDPISGHTALYWYRQSLGQGLEFLIYFQGNSAPDKSGLPSDRFSAERTGGSVSTLTIQRTQQEDSAVYLCASSFTGMKETQYFGPGTRLLVL.